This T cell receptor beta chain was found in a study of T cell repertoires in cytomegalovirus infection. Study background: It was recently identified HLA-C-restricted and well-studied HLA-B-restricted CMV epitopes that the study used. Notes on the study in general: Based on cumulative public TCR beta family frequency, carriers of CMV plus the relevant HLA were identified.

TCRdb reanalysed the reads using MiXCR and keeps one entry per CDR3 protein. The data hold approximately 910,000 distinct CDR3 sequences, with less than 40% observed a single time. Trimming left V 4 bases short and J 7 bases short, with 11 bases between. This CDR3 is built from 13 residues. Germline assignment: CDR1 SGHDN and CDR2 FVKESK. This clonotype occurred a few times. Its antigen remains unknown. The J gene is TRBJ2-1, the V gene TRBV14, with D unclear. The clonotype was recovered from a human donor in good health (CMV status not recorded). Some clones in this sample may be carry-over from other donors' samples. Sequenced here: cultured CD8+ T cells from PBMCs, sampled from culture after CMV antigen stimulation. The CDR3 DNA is TGTGCCAGCAGCCCCCCAGAGGTAAATGAGCAGTTCTTC. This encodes CASSPPEVNEQFF.